This T cell receptor (beta chain) was recovered during a study of blood T cell repertoires in COVID-19. The V gene end was trimmed by 3 bases and the J gene end by 4 bases; junction bases not matched to a gene: 16. The CDR3 consists of 19 residues. Germline lookup yields CDR1 MDHEN and CDR2 SYDVKM. Assay used: immunoSEQ multiplex PCR; TCRdb lists only in-frame clones, some missing. The data show a few hundred thousand clones, about nine tenths seen once. Material for sequencing was peripheral blood. The rearrangement joins TRBV28 to TRBJ2-1; 9 bases are shared with TRBD1. The source is a woman aged 60-75 years with acute or convalescent COVID-19. The CDR3 reads CASSFEATGTGSSYNEQFF. CDR3 nucleotides: TGTGCCAGCAGTTTTGAAGCCACCGGGACAGGGTCATCGTACAATGAGCAGTTCTTC.